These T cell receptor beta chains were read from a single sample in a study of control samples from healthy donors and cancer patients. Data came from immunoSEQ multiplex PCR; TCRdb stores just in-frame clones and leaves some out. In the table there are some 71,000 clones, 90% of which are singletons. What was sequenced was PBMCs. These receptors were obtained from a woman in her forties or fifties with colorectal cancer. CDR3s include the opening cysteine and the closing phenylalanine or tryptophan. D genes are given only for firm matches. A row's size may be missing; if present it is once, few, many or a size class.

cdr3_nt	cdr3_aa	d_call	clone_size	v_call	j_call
TGCAGCGTTTCCCCGGGAGTTGGGGCCGAGCAGTTCTTC	CSVSPGVGAEQFF	.	.	TRBV29-1	TRBJ2-1
TGTGCCTCCCTGGGCACGGGTCGGAACACTGAAGCTTTCTTT	CASLGTGRNTEAFF	.	.	TRBV30	TRBJ1-1
TGTGCCTGGAATCCTACAGGGACCGGAGAAAAACTGTTTTTT	CAWNPTGTGEKLFF	.	.	TRBV30	TRBJ1-4
TGTGCCAGCAGCCCTGGGACAGGGTTGGACGAGCAGTACTTC	CASSPGTGLDEQYF	TRBD1	.	TRBV5-6	TRBJ2-7
TGTGCCAGCAGCCTGTGGGAGGGTGAAGCTTTCTTT	CASSLWEGEAFF	.	once	TRBV3-1/TRBV3-2	TRBJ1-1
TGTGCTATTCCAGGGGGCGGGCAAGAGACCCAGTACTTC	CAIPGGGQETQYF	TRBD1	once	TRBV7-9	TRBJ2-5
TGTGCCAGCAGCTTAAGGAGCGGGAGTCGGACAGATACGCAGTATTTT	CASSLRSGSRTDTQYF	TRBD2	.	TRBV7-2	TRBJ2-3
TGTGCCAGCAGCCAAGGGGGGCGGGAGACCCAGTACTTC	CASSQGGRETQYF	.	.	TRBV3-1/TRBV3-2	TRBJ2-5
TGCGCCAGCAGCCAAGACTGGGGAACTAGCTTGCAGTACTTC	CASSQDWGTSLQYF	.	.	TRBV4-1	TRBJ2-7
TGTGCCAGCAGGTCTGGGAGCGGAACGTACAATGAGCAGTTCTTC	CASRSGSGTYNEQFF	.	.	TRBV2	TRBJ2-1
TGTGCCAGCAGCTTGGACGGCTACGAGCAGTACTTC	CASSLDGYEQYF	.	.	TRBV5-4	TRBJ2-7
TGTGCCACCCGAGCGGGAGGGCACTACAATGAGCAGTTCTTC	CATRAGGHYNEQFF	TRBD2	few	TRBV6-5	TRBJ2-1
TGTGCCAGCAGTTTATGGGGTAAGGAGCCCCAGCATTTT	CASSLWGKEPQHF	.	.	TRBV27	TRBJ1-5
TGCAGCGTTGCATCGGGATACGAGCAGTACTTC	CSVASGYEQYF	.	.	TRBV29-1	TRBJ2-7
TGTGCCAGCAGCTCCGGGACAGGGAGGCGGGAGCAGTACTTC	CASSSGTGRREQYF	TRBD1	.	TRBV11-2	TRBJ2-7
TGTGCCAGCAGTTACGAAGTCAGGGACGAGCAGTACTTC	CASSYEVRDEQYF	.	.	TRBV6-5	TRBJ2-7
TGTGCCACCAGCAGAGATCCCCGCGCAGATACGCAGTATTTT	CATSRDPRADTQYF	.	.	TRBV15	TRBJ2-3
TGTGCCAGCAGCCAAGAGGACTCTGCCCGCGAGCAGTTCTTC	CASSQEDSAREQFF	.	.	TRBV4-2	TRBJ2-1
TGTGCCAGTACCAGGGGCGGGGGCTTGAACACTGAAGCTTTCTTT	CASTRGGGLNTEAFF	.	.	TRBV19	TRBJ1-1
TGTGCCAGCACCCGATGGGAGGATGTAACTGAAGCTTTCTTT	CASTRWEDVTEAFF	.	.	TRBV6-6	TRBJ1-1
TGTGCCAGCTCACGCCTAACCCAAGAGACCCAGTACTTC	CASSRLTQETQYF	.	.	TRBV18	TRBJ2-5
TGCGCCAGCACAAATAGGGGTGAAGCTTTCTTT	CASTNRGEAFF	.	.	TRBV5-1	TRBJ1-1
TGTGCCAGCAGTTTCGATGGGGGGAACTATGGCTACACCTTC	CASSFDGGNYGYTF	.	.	TRBV28	TRBJ1-2